This T cell receptor beta chain was profiled in a study of blood T cell repertoires in COVID-19. On the study more broadly: There were acute and convalescent COVID-19 samples, and they came from the United States, Italy and Spain.

V shed 4 bases and J 4 bases; nucleotides not matched to a gene: 5. The CDR3 consists of 14 residues. The germline gives CDR1 SGDLS, CDR2 YYNGEE. In the authors' workflow: Amplification from reference gene primers served as the basis for estimated nucleated cell counts. TCRdb's copy holds only in-frame clones and misses some; the assay was immunoSEQ multiplex PCR. Clonal size and the V and J genes are those of that table, whereas D and trimming came from the DNA. The sample contains approximately 350,000 clones, 80% to 90% of which appear only once. The sample consisted of peripheral blood. The genes are TRBV9 and TRBJ2-1; 7 bases align to TRBD2. The sequence was collected from a man aged 25 to 45 with active or convalescent COVID-19. The chain's CDR3 is CASSPSSGYNEQFF. In nucleotides, the CDR3 is TGTGCCAGCAGCCCCTCTAGCGGTTACAATGAGCAGTTCTTC.